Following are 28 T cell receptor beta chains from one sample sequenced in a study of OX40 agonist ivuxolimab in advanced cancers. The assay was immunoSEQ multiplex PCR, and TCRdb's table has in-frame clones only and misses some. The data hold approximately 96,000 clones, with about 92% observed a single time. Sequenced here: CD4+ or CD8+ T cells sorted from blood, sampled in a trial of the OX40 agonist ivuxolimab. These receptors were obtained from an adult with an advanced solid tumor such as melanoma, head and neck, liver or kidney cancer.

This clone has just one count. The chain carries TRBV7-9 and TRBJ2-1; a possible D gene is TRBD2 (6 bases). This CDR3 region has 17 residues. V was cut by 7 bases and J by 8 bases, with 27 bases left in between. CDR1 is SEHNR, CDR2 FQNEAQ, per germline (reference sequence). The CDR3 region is CASTLTGGLKGIDEQFF. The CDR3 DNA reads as TGTGCCAGCACCCTGACCGGGGGTCTTAAGGGAATAGATGAGCAGTTCTTC.

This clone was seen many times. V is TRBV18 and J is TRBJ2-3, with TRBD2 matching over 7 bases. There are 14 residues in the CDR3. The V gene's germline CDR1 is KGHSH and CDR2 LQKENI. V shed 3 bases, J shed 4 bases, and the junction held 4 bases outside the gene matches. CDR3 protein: CASSPGRAPDTQYF. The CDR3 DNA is TGTGCCAGCTCACCTGGGAGGGCACCAGATACGCAGTATTTT.

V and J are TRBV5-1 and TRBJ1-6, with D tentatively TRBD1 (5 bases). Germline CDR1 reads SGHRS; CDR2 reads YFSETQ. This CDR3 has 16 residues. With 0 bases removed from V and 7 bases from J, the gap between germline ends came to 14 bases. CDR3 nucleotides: TGCGCCAGCAGCTTGGCGGGACCCGAAAACAATTCACCCCTCCACTTT. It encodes CASSLAGPENNSPLHF. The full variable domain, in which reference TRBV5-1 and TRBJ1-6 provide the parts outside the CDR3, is KAGVTQTPRYLIKTRGQQVTLSCSPISGHRSVSWYQQTPGQGLQFLFEYFSETQRNKGNFPGRFSGRQFSNSRSEMNVSTLELGDSALYLCASSLAGPENNSPLHFGNGTRLTVT.

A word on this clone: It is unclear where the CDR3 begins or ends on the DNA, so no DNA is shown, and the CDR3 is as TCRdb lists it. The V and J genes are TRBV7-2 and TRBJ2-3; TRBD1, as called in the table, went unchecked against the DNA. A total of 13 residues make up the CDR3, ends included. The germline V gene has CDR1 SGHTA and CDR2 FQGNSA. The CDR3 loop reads CASRLLAQEAQYF.

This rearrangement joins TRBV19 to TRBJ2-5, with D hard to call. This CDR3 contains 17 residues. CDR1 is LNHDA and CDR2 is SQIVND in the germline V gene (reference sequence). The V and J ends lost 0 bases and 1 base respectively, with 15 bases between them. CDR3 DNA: TGTGCCAGTAGTATAGATCATGGTAGCTCGGGCCAAGAGACCCAGTACTTC. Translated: CASSIDHGSSGQETQYF. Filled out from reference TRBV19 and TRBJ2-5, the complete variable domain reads DGGITQSPKYLFRKEGQNVTLSCEQNLNHDAMYWYRQDPGQGLRLIYYSQIVNDFQKGDIAEGYSVSREKKESFPLTVTSAQKNPTAFYLCASSIDHGSSGQETQYFGPGTRLLVL.

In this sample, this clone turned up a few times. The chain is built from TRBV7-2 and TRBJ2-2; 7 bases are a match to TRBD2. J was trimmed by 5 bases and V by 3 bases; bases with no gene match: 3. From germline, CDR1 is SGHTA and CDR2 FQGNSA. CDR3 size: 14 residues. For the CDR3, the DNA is TGTGCCAGCAGCTTGGGACTACAAACCGGGGAGCTGTTTTTT. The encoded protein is CASSLGLQTGELFF.

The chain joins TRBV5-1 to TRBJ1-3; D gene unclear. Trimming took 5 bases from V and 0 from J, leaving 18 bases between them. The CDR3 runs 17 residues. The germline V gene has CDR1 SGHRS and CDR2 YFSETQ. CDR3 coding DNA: TGCGCCAGCAGTCCTGATTATAGGTCGTTCTCTGGAAACACCATATATTTT. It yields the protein CASSPDYRSFSGNTIYF.

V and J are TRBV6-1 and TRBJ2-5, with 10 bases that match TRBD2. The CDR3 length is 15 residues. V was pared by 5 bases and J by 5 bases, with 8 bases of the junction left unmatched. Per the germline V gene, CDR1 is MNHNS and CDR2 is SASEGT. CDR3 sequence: CASSRTSGSGETQYF. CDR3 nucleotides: TGTGCCAGCAGTAGGACTAGCGGCTCGGGTGAGACCCAGTACTTC.

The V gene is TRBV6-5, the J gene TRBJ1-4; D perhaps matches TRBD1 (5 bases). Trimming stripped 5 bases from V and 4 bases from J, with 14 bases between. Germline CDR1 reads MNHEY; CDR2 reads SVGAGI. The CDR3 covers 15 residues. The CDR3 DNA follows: TGTGCCAGCAGTCAGGTCGGGACCATTAATGAAAAACTGTTTTTT. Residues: CASSQVGTINEKLFF.

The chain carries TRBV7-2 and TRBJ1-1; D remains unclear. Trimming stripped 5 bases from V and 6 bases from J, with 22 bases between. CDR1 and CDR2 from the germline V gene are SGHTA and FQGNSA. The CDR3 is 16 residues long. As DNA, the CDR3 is TGTGCCAGCAGCCTGGACCCGGAAAGGACCGGATCTGAAGCTTTCTTT. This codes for CASSLDPERTGSEAFF.

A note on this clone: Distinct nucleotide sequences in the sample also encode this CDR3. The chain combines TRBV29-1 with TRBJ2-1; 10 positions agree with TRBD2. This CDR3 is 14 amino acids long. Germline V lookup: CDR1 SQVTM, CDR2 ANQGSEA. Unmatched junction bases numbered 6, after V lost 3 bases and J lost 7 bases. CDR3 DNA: TGCAGCGTTGACAAAGCGGGAGGGGGTAATGAGCAGTTCTTC. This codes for CSVDKAGGGNEQFF.

The CDR3 sequence: CATYGYTF. CDR3 bases: TGTGCCACCTATGGCTACACCTTC. The chain has TRBV6-1 and TRBJ1-2; D not resolved. V lost 10 bases and J 4 bases, leaving 1 base between the germline ends. CDR1 and CDR2 (germline): MNHNS, SASEGT. The CDR3 loop spans 8 amino acids.

This chain's CDR3 is CAWSVLAGATDTQYF. Written as DNA, the CDR3 is TGTGCCTGGAGTGTGCTAGCGGGAGCCACAGATACGCAGTATTTT. The V call is TRBV30, the J call TRBJ2-3, with 10 bases that match TRBD2. This CDR3 has 15 residues. Germline CDR1 reads GTSNPN; CDR2 reads SVGIG (reference sequence). Trimming took 0 bases from V and 2 from J; bases not matched to a gene: 2.

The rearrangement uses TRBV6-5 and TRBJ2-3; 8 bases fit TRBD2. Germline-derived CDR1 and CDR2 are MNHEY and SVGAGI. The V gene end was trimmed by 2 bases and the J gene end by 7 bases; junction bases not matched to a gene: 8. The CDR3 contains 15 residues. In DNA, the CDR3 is TGTGCCAGCAGTTACCCAGGGCTAGCGGGCTATACGCAGTATTTT. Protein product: CASSYPGLAGYTQYF.

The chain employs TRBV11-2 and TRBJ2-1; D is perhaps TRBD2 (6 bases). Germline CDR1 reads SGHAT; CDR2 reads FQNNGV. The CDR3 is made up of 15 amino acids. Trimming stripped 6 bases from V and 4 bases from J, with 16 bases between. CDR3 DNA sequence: TGTGCCAGCAGTATTCCCGGGACTCCATACAATGAGCAGTTCTTC. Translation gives CASSIPGTPYNEQFF.

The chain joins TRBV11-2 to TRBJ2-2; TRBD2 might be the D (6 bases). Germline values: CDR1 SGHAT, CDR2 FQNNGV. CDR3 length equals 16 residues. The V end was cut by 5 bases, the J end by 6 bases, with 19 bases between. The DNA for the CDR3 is TGTGCCAGCAGCCGTCTCGGAGGGGATAACCCCGGGGAGCTGTTTTTT. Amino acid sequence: CASSRLGGDNPGELFF.

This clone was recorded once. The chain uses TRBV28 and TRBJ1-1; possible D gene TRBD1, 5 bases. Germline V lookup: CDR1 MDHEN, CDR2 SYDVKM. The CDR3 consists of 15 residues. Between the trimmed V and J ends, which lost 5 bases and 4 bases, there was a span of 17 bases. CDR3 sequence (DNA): TGTGCCAGCAGTCCCGGGTGGGGCACAGGCACTGAAGCTTTCTTT. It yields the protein CASSPGWGTGTEAFF. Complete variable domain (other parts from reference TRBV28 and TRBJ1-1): DVKVTQSSRYLVKRTGEKVFLECVQDMDHENMFWYRQDPGLGLRLIYFSYDVKMKEKGDIPEGYSVSREKKERFSLILESASTNQTSMYLCASSPGWGTGTEAFFGQGTRLTVV.

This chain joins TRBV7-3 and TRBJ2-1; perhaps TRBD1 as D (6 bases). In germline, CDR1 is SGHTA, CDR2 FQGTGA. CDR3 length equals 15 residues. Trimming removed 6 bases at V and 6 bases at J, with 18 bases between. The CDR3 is CASSRGGHPGNEQFF. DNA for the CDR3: TGTGCCAGCAGTAGAGGGGGACACCCAGGCAATGAGCAGTTCTTC.

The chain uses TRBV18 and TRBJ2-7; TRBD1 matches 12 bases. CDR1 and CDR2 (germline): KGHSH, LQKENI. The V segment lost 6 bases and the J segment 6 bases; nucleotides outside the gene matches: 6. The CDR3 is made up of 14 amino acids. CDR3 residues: CASSPGQGATEQYF. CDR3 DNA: TGTGCCAGCTCCCCGGGACAGGGGGCAACCGAGCAGTACTTC. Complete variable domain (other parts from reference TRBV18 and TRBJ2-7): NAGVMQNPRHLVRRRGQEARLRCSPMKGHSHVYWYRQLPEEGLKFMVYLQKENIIDESGMPKERFSAEFPKEGPSILRIQQVVRGDSAAYFCASSPGQGATEQYFGPGTRLTVT.

CDR3 residues: CASSVDRGTEAFF. The CDR3 DNA is TGTGCCAGCAGCGTCGACAGGGGAACTGAAGCTTTCTTT. The V call is TRBV5-5, the J call TRBJ1-1, with 8 nucleotides matching TRBD1. The CDR3 is 13 amino acids. Germline loops: CDR1 SGHKS, CDR2 YYEKEE (reference sequence). The ends lost 4 bases at V and 5 bases at J; junction bases unmatched: 4.

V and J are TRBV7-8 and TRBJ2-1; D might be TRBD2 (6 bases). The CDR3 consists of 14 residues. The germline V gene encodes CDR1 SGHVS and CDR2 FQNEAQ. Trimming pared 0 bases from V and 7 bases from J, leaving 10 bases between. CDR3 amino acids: CASSLAGGMNEQFF. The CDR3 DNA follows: TGTGCCAGCAGCTTAGCGGGAGGCATGAATGAGCAGTTCTTC.

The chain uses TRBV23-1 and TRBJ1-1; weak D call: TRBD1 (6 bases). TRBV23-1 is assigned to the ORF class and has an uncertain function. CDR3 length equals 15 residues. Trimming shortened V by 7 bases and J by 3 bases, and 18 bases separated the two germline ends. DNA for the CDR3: TGCGCCAGCACCCAAGGGGGGATGAGGGACACTGAAGCTTTCTTT. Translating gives CASTQGGMRDTEAFF.

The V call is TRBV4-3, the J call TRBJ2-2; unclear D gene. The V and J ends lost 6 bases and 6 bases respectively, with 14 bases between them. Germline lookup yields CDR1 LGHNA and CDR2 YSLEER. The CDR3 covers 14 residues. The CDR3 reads CASSPGPTAGELFF. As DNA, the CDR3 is TGCGCCAGCAGTCCGGGTCCCACGGCCGGGGAGCTGTTTTTT.

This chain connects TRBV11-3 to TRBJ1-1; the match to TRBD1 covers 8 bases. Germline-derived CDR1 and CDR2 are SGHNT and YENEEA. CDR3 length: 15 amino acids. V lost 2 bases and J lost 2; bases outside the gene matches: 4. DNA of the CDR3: TGTGCCAGCAGCTTATACGGACAGGGAAACACTGAAGCTTTCTTT. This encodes CASSLYGQGNTEAFF.

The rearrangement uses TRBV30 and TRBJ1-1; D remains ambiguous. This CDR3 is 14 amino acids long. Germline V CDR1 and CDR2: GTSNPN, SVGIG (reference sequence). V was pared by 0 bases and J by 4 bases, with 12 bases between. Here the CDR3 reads CAWSVRAATTEAFF. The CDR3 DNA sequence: TGTGCCTGGAGTGTACGGGCCGCTACCACTGAAGCTTTCTTT.

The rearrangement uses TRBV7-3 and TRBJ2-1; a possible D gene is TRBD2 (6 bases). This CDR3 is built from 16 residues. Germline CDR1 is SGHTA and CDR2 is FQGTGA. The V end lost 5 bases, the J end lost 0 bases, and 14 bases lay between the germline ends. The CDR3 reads CASSPGTPLSYNEQFF. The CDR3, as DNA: TGTGCCAGCAGCCCCGGGACTCCTCTCTCCTACAATGAGCAGTTCTTC. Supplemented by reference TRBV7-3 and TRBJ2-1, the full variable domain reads GAGVSQTPSNKVTEKGKYVELRCDPISGHTALYWYRQSLGQGPEFLIYFQGTGAADDSGLPNDRFFAVRPEGSVSTLKIQRTERGDSAVYLCASSPGTPLSYNEQFFGPGTRLTVL.

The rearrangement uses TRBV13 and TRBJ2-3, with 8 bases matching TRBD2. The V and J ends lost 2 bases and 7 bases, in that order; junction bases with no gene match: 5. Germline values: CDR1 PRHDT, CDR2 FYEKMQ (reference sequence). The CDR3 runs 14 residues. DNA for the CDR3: TGTGCCAGCAGCTTACAACTAGCGGCCAATACGCAGTATTTT. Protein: CASSLQLAANTQYF.

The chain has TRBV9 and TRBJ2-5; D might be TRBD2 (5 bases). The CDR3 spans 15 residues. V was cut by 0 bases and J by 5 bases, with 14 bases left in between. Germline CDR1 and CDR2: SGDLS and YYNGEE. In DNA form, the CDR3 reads TGTGCCAGCAGCGTAGGAGGGCGGAACGGTGAGACCCAGTACTTC. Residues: CASSVGGRNGETQYF.